This is a list of T cell receptor beta chains from one sample in a study of blood T cell repertoires in COVID-19. Assay used: immunoSEQ multiplex PCR; TCRdb lists only in-frame clones, some missing. The table records 200,000 to 300,000 clones, about 85% of them present only once. Input material: peripheral blood. These receptors were obtained from a man in his sixties who had recovered from COVID-19. Both conserved end residues are part of each CDR3. D genes are given only for firm matches. The size of a clone is reported for some rows only, either as once, few or many, or as a class for expanded clones.

cdr3_nt cdr3_aa v_call clone_size j_call d_call
TGTGCCAGCAGCTACGGGGCGGGACAGGGGGCCTACGAGCAGTACTTC CASSYGAGQGAYEQYF TRBV7-6 . TRBJ2-7 TRBD1
TGCGCCAGCAGCTTACCGGGAGGGAGTCAGCCCCAGCATTTT CASSLPGGSQPQHF TRBV4-1 . TRBJ1-5 .
TGTGCCATCGGGTCCGCGATATACGAGCAGTACTTC CAIGSAIYEQYF TRBV7-9 once TRBJ2-7 .
TGCGCCAGCAGCTTGGTGAGGAAGTATGAGCAGTTCTTC CASSLVRKYEQFF TRBV5-1 . TRBJ2-1 .
TGTGCCAGCACCAAAGCTCAGGGGGCCTACGAGCAGTACTTC CASTKAQGAYEQYF TRBV6-6 . TRBJ2-7 TRBD1
TGTGCCAGCAGCCCGTCTAGCTCCTATAATTCACCCCTCCACTTT CASSPSSSYNSPLHF TRBV9 medium-sized TRBJ1-6 .
TGCGCCAGCAGCTTGGGTGGAGACACAGATACGCAGTATTTT CASSLGGDTDTQYF TRBV5-1 once TRBJ2-3 .
TGTGCCAGCAGGGGGACTAGCGCCACAGATACGCAGTATTTT CASRGTSATDTQYF TRBV2 . TRBJ2-3 TRBD2
TGTGCCAGCAGCCGGACAGTTCTCAATCAGCCCCAGCATTTT CASSRTVLNQPQHF TRBV7-2 once TRBJ1-5 .
TGCGCCAGCAGCCAAGCAGGGAACTACGAGCAGTACTTC CASSQAGNYEQYF TRBV4-1 . TRBJ2-7 .
TGTGCCAGCAGCTTATTCACCTACGAGCAGTACTTC CASSLFTYEQYF TRBV7-2 . TRBJ2-7 .
TGTGCCAGCAGTTTACAGCCGGGACTCTCGAACACTGAAGCTTTCTTT CASSLQPGLSNTEAFF TRBV2 . TRBJ1-1 .
TGTGCCAGCAGCTTGGGGGGACAGGAGTGGCAAGAGACCCAGTACTTC CASSLGGQEWQETQYF TRBV5-4 . TRBJ2-5 TRBD1
TGTGCCTGCTCGACAGGGCGAGACAAAAACATTCAGTACTTC CACSTGRDKNIQYF TRBV30 once TRBJ2-4 TRBD1
TGTGCCAGCAGTTATAGCGGGGGGAGGGCAGATACGCAGTATTTT CASSYSGGRADTQYF TRBV6-2/TRBV6-3 . TRBJ2-3 TRBD2